The next 20 T cell receptor beta chains were all read from a single sample in a study of blood T cell repertoires in COVID-19. This table comes from immunoSEQ multiplex PCR, and its TCRdb copy is limited to in-frame clones, with some not included. The table includes 250,000 to 350,000 clones, roughly 83% detected once. Sequencing was done on a sample of peripheral blood. The receptors here all came from a human donor with COVID-19, enrolled during active disease. The donor label of this sample is uncertain.

The V call is TRBV7-3, the J call TRBJ1-1; D uncertain. This CDR3 comprises 13 residues. Germline values: CDR1 SGHTA, CDR2 FQGTGA. The germline V and J ends were trimmed by 6 bases and 0 bases, with 8 bases remaining between them. The DNA for the CDR3 is TGTGCCAGCAGTCAGAATTTGAACACTGAAGCTTTCTTT. This sequence encodes CASSQNLNTEAFF.

Concerning this clone: Other nucleotide sequences from this sample produce the same CDR3. The gene calls are TRBV27 and TRBJ2-1; possibly TRBD2 for D (6 bases). The germline CDR1 and CDR2 sequences are MNHEY and SMNVEV (reference sequence). V was cut by 7 bases and J by 1 base, with 11 bases left in between. There are 14 residues in the CDR3. This chain's CDR3 is CASTSGRSYNEQFF. In nucleotides, the CDR3 is TGTGCCAGCACCTCAGGGAGGTCCTACAATGAGCAGTTCTTC.

The gene calls are TRBV7-3 and TRBJ2-2; 10 bases map to TRBD2. V gave up 1 base and J gave up 6 bases; unmatched junction bases: 11. This CDR3 has 18 amino acids. The germline gives CDR1 SGHTA, CDR2 FQGTGA. The CDR3 DNA sequence: TGTGCCAGCAGCTTAATCGCTAGCGGGAGTATAGGGGCCGGGGAGCTGTTTTTT. It encodes CASSLIASGSIGAGELFF.

V is TRBV4-1 and J is TRBJ1-2; D remains ambiguous. With 4 bases removed from V and 5 bases from J, the gap between germline ends came to 14 bases. This CDR3 contains 14 residues. In germline, CDR1 is MGHRA, CDR2 YSYEKL. The CDR3 spells CASSPPDHRYGYTF. The CDR3 coding sequence is TGCGCCAGCAGCCCACCCGATCACCGGTATGGCTACACCTTC.

This CDR3 is CASSDNGSSRGQEQYF. The CDR3 bases are TGTGCCAGCAGTGATAATGGCTCCTCGCGGGGTCAAGAGCAGTACTTC. The V and J genes are TRBV2 and TRBJ2-7; D is perhaps TRBD2 (6 bases). V was clipped by 3 bases and J by 7 bases, with 22 bases between them. The CDR3 length is 16 residues. Per germline, CDR1 SNHLY and CDR2 FYNNEI.

This clone was seen once. V is TRBV9 and J is TRBJ2-3, with 12 bases matching TRBD2. CDR3 size: 17 residues. Germline V CDR1 and CDR2: SGDLS, YYNGEE. V was clipped by 4 bases and J by 4 bases; unmatched bases: 10. The CDR3 protein is CASSPSASGRVADTQYF. As DNA, the CDR3 is TGTGCCAGCAGCCCCTCGGCTAGCGGGAGGGTTGCAGATACGCAGTATTTT.

The chain employs TRBV10-2 and TRBJ2-5, with D perhaps matching TRBD1 (6 bases). This CDR3 contains 14 residues. Germline V lookup: CDR1 WSHSY, CDR2 SAAADI. Deletions cut 6 bases from V and 2 bases from J, with 13 bases between. The CDR3 loop reads CASRAGRGQETQYF. In DNA, the CDR3 is TGCGCCAGCAGGGCCGGTAGGGGGCAAGAGACCCAGTACTTC.

In regard to this clone: This sample also contains other DNA sequences that code for the same CDR3. The rearrangement uses TRBV18 and TRBJ2-2; 8 bases map to TRBD1. Trimming removed 2 bases from V and 2 bases from J; junction bases left unmatched: 1. The CDR3 runs to 15 residues. Germline V gene data show CDR1 as KGHSH and CDR2 as LQKENI. The CDR3 region has the DNA TGTGCCAGCTCACCAGGACAGGGAAACACCGGGGAGCTGTTTTTT. This sequence encodes CASSPGQGNTGELFF.

V is TRBV19 and J is TRBJ2-6, with 9 nucleotides matching TRBD1. The CDR3 extends over 17 amino acids. Trimming cost V 5 bases and J 4 bases; bases outside gene matches: 9. CDR1 is LNHDA and CDR2 is SQIVND in the germline V gene (reference sequence). The CDR3 sequence is CASSSTGGRGGANVLTF. The CDR3 DNA reads as TGTGCCAGTAGTTCCACAGGGGGCCGAGGAGGGGCCAACGTCCTGACTTTC.

V usage is TRBV4-3 and J usage is TRBJ2-1; TRBD2 aligns across 7 bases. Trimming took 0 bases from V and 0 from J; bases not matched to a gene: 11. The length of the CDR3 is 19 residues. The germline gives CDR1 LGHNA, CDR2 YSLEER. CDR3 nucleotide sequence: TGCGCCAGCAGCCAAGAAATCTCACTAGCGCCGAGCTCCTACAATGAGCAGTTCTTC. Translation gives CASSQEISLAPSSYNEQFF.

The rearrangement joins TRBV30 to TRBJ1-6; D gene unclear. Germline-derived CDR1 and CDR2 are GTSNPN and SVGIG (reference sequence). V shed 2 bases and J shed 7 bases, with 12 bases lying between them. The length of the CDR3 is 14 residues. The CDR3 nucleotides read TGTGCCTGGAGTAGGAACCGGGAAAATTCACCCCTCCACTTT. It specifies CAWSRNRENSPLHF.

The rearrangement joins TRBV30 to TRBJ1-5; D is unclear. The CDR3 sequence is 14 residues long. From germline, CDR1 is GTSNPN and CDR2 SVGIG (reference sequence). Deletions cut 0 bases from V and 7 bases from J, with 13 bases between. The CDR3 here is CAWSVRRAQQPQHF. The CDR3, as DNA: TGTGCCTGGAGTGTAAGGAGGGCCCAGCAGCCCCAGCATTTT.

Comment on this clone: This same CDR3 is encoded by further DNA sequences in the sample. The CDR3 sequence is CASSYDRSNQPQHF. As DNA, the CDR3 is TGTGCCAGCAGTTACGACAGGTCGAATCAGCCCCAGCATTTT. The chain couples TRBV6-5 to TRBJ1-5; D possibly corresponds to TRBD1 (6 bases). Trimming removed 2 bases at V and 4 bases at J, with 9 bases between. The CDR3 is 14 amino acids. Germline-derived CDR1 and CDR2 are MNHEY and SVGAGI.

This chain links TRBV19 with TRBJ2-1; the match to TRBD2 covers 9 bases. Germline CDR1 LNHDA, CDR2 SQIVND (reference sequence). This CDR3 spans 13 amino acids. The ends lost 8 bases at V and 4 bases at J; junction bases unmatched: 3. The CDR3 DNA reads TGTGCCAGTGGCGGGAGGGGGTACAATGAGCAGTTCTTC. Its translation is CASGGRGYNEQFF.

The chain combines TRBV4-1 with TRBJ2-7, with 7 bases matching TRBD2. Germline V gene data show CDR1 as MGHRA and CDR2 as YSYEKL. J gave up 3 bases and V 1 base, and 9 bases lay outside the gene matches. The CDR3 runs to 16 residues. The CDR3 protein is CASSQVLGAGNYEQYF. The CDR3 coding sequence is TGCGCCAGCAGCCAAGTTTTGGGAGCGGGAAACTACGAGCAGTACTTC.

CDR3: CASSSTSSYNEQFF. The CDR3 DNA follows: TGTGCCAGCAGTTCCACTAGCTCCTACAATGAGCAGTTCTTC. The J gene is TRBJ2-1, the V gene TRBV7-3, with D possibly TRBD2 on 5 matching bases. Germline lookup yields CDR1 SGHTA and CDR2 FQGTGA. The V gene lost 6 bases and the J gene lost 0 bases, with 9 bases spanning the gap. The CDR3 has 14 amino acids.

The chain joins TRBV6-5 to TRBJ1-2; 11 bases agree with TRBD1. The CDR3 runs 15 residues. Germline CDR1 is MNHEY and CDR2 is SVGAGI. The V gene end was trimmed by 5 bases and the J gene end by 7 bases; junction bases not matched to a gene: 9. As DNA, the CDR3 is TGTGCCAGCAGTCTGGGACAGGGGGGAGTGCGTGGCTACACCTTC. It specifies CASSLGQGGVRGYTF.

The chain joins TRBV29-1 to TRBJ2-3; D possibly corresponds to TRBD1 (5 bases). Between the trimmed V and J ends, which lost 5 bases and 2 bases, there was a span of 11 bases. This CDR3 region has 13 residues. Germline V gene lookup returns CDR1 SQVTM and CDR2 ANQGSEA. CDR3 DNA: TGCAGCGTTTCAGTAGGGGACACAGATACGCAGTATTTT. Translating it yields CSVSVGDTDTQYF.

This sequence joins TRBV19 and TRBJ2-1; 7 positions agree with TRBD2. V shed 2 bases and J 3 bases; nucleotides not matched to a gene: 4. Germline V gene lookup returns CDR1 LNHDA and CDR2 SQIVND (reference sequence). The CDR3 runs to 15 residues. The CDR3 region is CASSITGGGYNEQFF. CDR3 nucleotide sequence: TGTGCCAGTAGTATAACGGGGGGAGGCTACAATGAGCAGTTCTTC.

The chain links TRBV5-5 to TRBJ2-7; TRBD2 aligns across 9 bases. V lost 2 bases, J lost 0 bases, and 3 bases stayed unmatched. The germline gives CDR1 SGHKS, CDR2 YYEKEE (reference sequence). The length of the CDR3 is 15 residues. CDR3 sequence (DNA): TGTGCCAGCAGCTTTGTACTAGCGGGCTCCTACGAGCAGTACTTC. Its translation: CASSFVLAGSYEQYF.